Detailed here is one T cell receptor beta chain. There are 13 residues in the CDR3. V lost 6 bases and J lost 2, with 10 bases in between. Per germline, CDR1 SGHTA and CDR2 FQGNSA. Sequenced by immunoSEQ multiplex PCR; TCRdb stores in-frame clones only, minus some. The sample includes fewer than 95,000 clones, 91% of them seen just once. The record originates from a study of control samples from healthy donors and cancer patients. The clonotype was recovered from a man aged 25 to 40 in good health. The chain employs TRBV7-2 and TRBJ2-5; D is perhaps TRBD1 (6 bases). The sequenced material came from blood. In nucleotides, the CDR3 is TGTGCCAGCAGACGTGGACAGCAAGAGACCCAGTACTTC. As protein: CASRRGQQETQYF.